This is a list of T cell receptor beta chains from one sample in a study of blood T cell repertoires in COVID-19. Measured with immunoSEQ multiplex PCR; TCRdb has only the in-frame clones, and not every one. The table records about 380,000 clones, 85% to 90% of them present only once. The specimen was PBMCs or T cells enriched from blood (not recorded which). Receptor source: a woman in her late teens or twenties who had recovered from COVID-19. CDR3s include the opening cysteine and the closing phenylalanine or tryptophan. D genes are given only for firm matches. Clone size appears in some rows only: once, few, many, or a class for an expanded clone.

clone size	V gene	D gene	J gene	CDR3 DNA	CDR3 protein
-	TRBV4-2	TRBD2	TRBJ2-7	TGTGCCAGCAGCCAGCATCGGACTAGCGGGGGCCCTGCCTACGAGCAGTACTTC	CASSQHRTSGGPAYEQYF
-	TRBV3-1/TRBV3-2	TRBD1	TRBJ1-1	TGTGCCAGCAGCCAGACAGGGTCCCTAACGGGGAACACTGAAGCTTTCTTT	CASSQTGSLTGNTEAFF
-	TRBV10-3	-	TRBJ2-1	TGTGCCACCTCAACCCTTACAGGCAATGAGCAGTTCTTC	CATSTLTGNEQFF
-	TRBV7-3	-	TRBJ1-2	TGTGCCCCGAAAGGCCGGGATGGCTACACCTTC	CAPKGRDGYTF
-	TRBV6-2/TRBV6-3	-	TRBJ1-4	TGTGCCAGCAGTTACCTTAGGGGCGGTGAAAAACTGTTTTTT	CASSYLRGGEKLFF
-	TRBV7-2	TRBD1	TRBJ1-4	TGTGCCAGCAGCTTAGAGGGGGCTGTTAATGAAAAACTGTTTTTT	CASSLEGAVNEKLFF
-	TRBV19	-	TRBJ1-2	TGTGCCAGTAGTATAATAGAGGCCCTTGGCTACACCTTC	CASSIIEALGYTF
-	TRBV3-1/TRBV3-2	TRBD1	TRBJ1-1	TGTGCCAGCACGTCGACAGGGGGCAAAACTGAAGCTTTCTTT	CASTSTGGKTEAFF
-	TRBV5-1	TRBD1	TRBJ1-2	TGCGCCAGCAGCTTGGACAGGGGAGGCTATGGCTACACCTTC	CASSLDRGGYGYTF
-	TRBV12-3/TRBV12-4	TRBD1	TRBJ1-6	TGTGCCAGCAGTGACAGGGGGAATTCACCCCTCCACTTT	CASSDRGNSPLHF
once	TRBV6-5	-	TRBJ2-1	TGTGCCAGCATTCTCGGACAGTACAATGAGCAGTTCTTC	CASILGQYNEQFF
-	TRBV19	TRBD1	TRBJ1-5	TGTGCCAGTAGTCCCGGACAGGCCCCCAATCAGCCCCAGCATTTT	CASSPGQAPNQPQHF
-	TRBV6-2/TRBV6-3	TRBD1	TRBJ1-2	TGTGCCAGCAGTCCGACAGGGGATAACTATGGCTACACCTTC	CASSPTGDNYGYTF
-	TRBV30	-	TRBJ1-1	TGTGCCTGGAGCCCCGGCGGGGGGGTGTTGGAAGCTTTCTTT	CAWSPGGGVLEAFF
-	TRBV2	TRBD1	TRBJ1-3	TGTGCCAGCAGTTGGGAAACAGGGGCTGGAAACACCATATATTTT	CASSWETGAGNTIYF
-	TRBV7-2	-	TRBJ1-2	TGTGCCAGCAGCTGGGGACACCCTTATGGCTACACCTTC	CASSWGHPYGYTF
-	TRBV19	-	TRBJ2-4	TGTGCCAGTAGTCCCCCAGAGGTAGCCAAAAACATTCAGTACTTC	CASSPPEVAKNIQYF
-	TRBV19	-	TRBJ1-1	TGTGCCAGTAGTATGAGGGACTACACTTTCACTGAAGCTTTCTTT	CASSMRDYTFTEAFF
few	TRBV5-8	-	TRBJ2-7	TGTGCCAGCAGCTTGGCCCCTGGGAGGCACGAGCAGTACTTC	CASSLAPGRHEQYF
-	TRBV10-1	TRBD2	TRBJ2-1	TGCGCCAGCAGCCGTGGACTAGCGGGGGCCCCAGAGCAGTTCTTC	CASSRGLAGAPEQFF
-	TRBV3-1/TRBV3-2	TRBD1	TRBJ1-2	TGTGCCAGCAGCCTATTACAGGGGAATGGCTACACCTTC	CASSLLQGNGYTF
-	TRBV19	-	TRBJ1-2	TGTGCCAGTAGTGTTCCGGGATCACACTCCACCTTC	CASSVPGSHSTF
-	TRBV12-3/TRBV12-4	-	TRBJ2-6	TGTGCCAGCCTCAGCTCTGGGGCCAACGTCCTGACTTTC	CASLSSGANVLTF
-	TRBV3-1/TRBV3-2	-	TRBJ2-7	TGTGCCAGCAGCCAAGAGGAGGAGGGGGCGGTCGAGCAGTACTTC	CASSQEEEGAVEQYF
-	TRBV27	-	TRBJ1-6	TGTGCCAGCACCCCTGGGGGGGAGAATAATTCACCCCTCCACTTT	CASTPGGENNSPLHF
-	TRBV9	-	TRBJ1-2	TGTGCCAGCAGCGCCCACAGGCCTCGGAGCTACACCTTC	CASSAHRPRSYTF
-	TRBV5-1	TRBD1	TRBJ1-4	TGCGCCAGCAGCCTTGGACAGGGGTCCTGGTTTAATGAAAAACTGTTTTTT	CASSLGQGSWFNEKLFF
-	TRBV6-5	-	TRBJ1-6	TGTGCCAGCAATGGGCAGTCGAGTAATTCACCCCTCCACTTT	CASNGQSSNSPLHF
-	TRBV2	-	TRBJ2-3	TGTGCCAGCGGGGGCCCGGGGCAGGTCGGCGAATCGAGCACAGATACGCAGTATTTT	CASGGPGQVGESSTDTQYF
-	TRBV19	-	TRBJ1-1	TGTGCCAGTAGTAAATCGACAGGTGGGATCACTGAAGCTTTCTTT	CASSKSTGGITEAFF
-	TRBV29-1	TRBD1	TRBJ1-2	TGCAGCGTAGAGACAGGGTATGGCTACACCTTC	CSVETGYGYTF
-	TRBV19	TRBD1	TRBJ1-2	TGTGCCAGTAGTCGGGACAGGGGCCGGGATGGCTACACCTTC	CASSRDRGRDGYTF
-	TRBV4-1	-	TRBJ1-5	TGCGCCAGCAGCCAATGGGTTGTATCAGACTATCAGCCCCAGCATTTT	CASSQWVVSDYQPQHF
-	TRBV4-2	TRBD1	TRBJ1-4	TGTGCCAGCAGCCACGGGACAGGGGCTGCAACTAATGAAAAACTGTTTTTT	CASSHGTGAATNEKLFF
-	TRBV7-3	TRBD1	TRBJ1-5	TGTGCCAGCAGCGGAAACTGGGACAGGGGGCAAGTTAAGCCCCAGCATTTT	CASSGNWDRGQVKPQHF
-	TRBV25-1	-	TRBJ1-5	TGTGCCAGCAGTGAACACGGAGATAGCAATCAGCCCCAGCATTTT	CASSEHGDSNQPQHF
-	TRBV6-5	-	TRBJ1-1	TGTGCCAGCAGTTACCAGGGGACGAACACTGAAGCTTTCTTT	CASSYQGTNTEAFF
-	TRBV15	-	TRBJ1-6	TGTGCCACCAGCAGACCTTCACGTCCCTGGGCCCCCTATAATTCACCCCTCCACTTT	CATSRPSRPWAPYNSPLHF
few	TRBV4-2	TRBD2	TRBJ2-2	TGTGCCAGCAGCCCGACTAGCGGGGGGGCCGGGGAGCTGTTTTTT	CASSPTSGGAGELFF
-	TRBV10-3	TRBD1	TRBJ1-1	TGTGCCATCAGTGAGGGGACAGGGGTCACTGAAGCTTTCTTT	CAISEGTGVTEAFF
-	TRBV4-3	TRBD2	TRBJ2-1	TGCGCCAGCAGCCAAGCGGCTAGCGGGTCCTACAATGAGCAGTTCTTC	CASSQAASGSYNEQFF
-	TRBV6-4	-	TRBJ1-5	TGTGCCAGCAGTGACTCGGGGAGGGGCCGTCAGCCCCAGCATTTT	CASSDSGRGRQPQHF
-	TRBV7-3	-	TRBJ2-5	TGTGCCAGCAGCCCGCTGGAGCAAGAGACCCAGTACTTC	CASSPLEQETQYF
-	TRBV18	TRBD1	TRBJ2-3	TGTGCCAGCTCACCACGGACAGGGATGCTAGATACGCAGTATTTT	CASSPRTGMLDTQYF
-	TRBV9	-	TRBJ2-1	TGTGCCAGCAGCGTAGCTACTAGGAATGAGCAGTTCTTC	CASSVATRNEQFF
-	TRBV9	-	TRBJ1-2	TGTGCCAGCAGCGTAGATGGGTACAGCAACTATGGCTACACCTTC	CASSVDGYSNYGYTF
-	TRBV7-3	TRBD2	TRBJ2-1	TGTGCCAGCAGCTTACTCCCCGGGACTAGCGGGAGGAAGACTGACAATGAGCAGTTCTTC	CASSLLPGTSGRKTDNEQFF
-	TRBV5-1	-	TRBJ1-5	TGCGCCAGCAGCTTGGACAGCTATAGCAATCAGCCCCAGCATTTT	CASSLDSYSNQPQHF
-	TRBV7-6	TRBD2	TRBJ2-1	TGTGCCAGCAGCTTAGCACGACTAGCGGGGGGGGCTTACAATGAGCAGTTCTTC	CASSLARLAGGAYNEQFF
-	TRBV27	TRBD1	TRBJ1-2	TGTGCCAGCCGTCTTCGTAACAGGGGGCACGCTAACTATGGCTACACCTTC	CASRLRNRGHANYGYTF
-	TRBV3-1/TRBV3-2	TRBD1	TRBJ1-2	TGTGCCAGCAGCCCCCGTCGGAAGGACAGGGGGCGCGATGGCTACACCTTC	CASSPRRKDRGRDGYTF